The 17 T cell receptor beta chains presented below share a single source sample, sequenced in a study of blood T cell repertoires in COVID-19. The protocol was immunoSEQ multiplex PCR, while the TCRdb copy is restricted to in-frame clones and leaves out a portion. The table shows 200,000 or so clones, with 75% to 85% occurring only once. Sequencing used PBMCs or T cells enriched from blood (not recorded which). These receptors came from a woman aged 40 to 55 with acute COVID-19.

DNA of the CDR3: TGTGCCAGCAGTTTGGGCAGCCATCAGCCCCAGCATTTT. Protein sequence: CASSLGSHQPQHF. V is TRBV28 and J is TRBJ1-5; unclear D gene. Trimming took off 3 bases at V and 5 bases at J, with 8 bases between the two ends. Germline V lookup: CDR1 MDHEN, CDR2 SYDVKM. This CDR3 is built from 13 residues.

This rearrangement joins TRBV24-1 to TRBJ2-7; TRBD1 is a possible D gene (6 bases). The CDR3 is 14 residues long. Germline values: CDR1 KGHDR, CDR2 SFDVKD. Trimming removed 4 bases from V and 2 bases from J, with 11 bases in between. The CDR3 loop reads CATSESGVPYEQYF. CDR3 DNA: TGTGCCACCAGTGAGTCAGGGGTCCCCTACGAGCAGTACTTC.

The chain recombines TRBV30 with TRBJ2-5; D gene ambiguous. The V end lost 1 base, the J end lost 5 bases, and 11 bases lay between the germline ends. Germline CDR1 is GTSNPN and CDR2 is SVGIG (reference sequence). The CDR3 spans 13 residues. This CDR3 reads CAWSAYNGETQYF. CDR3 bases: TGTGCCTGGAGTGCCTACAACGGGGAGACCCAGTACTTC.

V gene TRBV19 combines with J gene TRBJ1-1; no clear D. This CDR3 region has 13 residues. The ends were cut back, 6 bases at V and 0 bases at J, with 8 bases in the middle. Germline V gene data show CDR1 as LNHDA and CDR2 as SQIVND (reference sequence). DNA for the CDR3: TGTGCCAGTAGACAGAACATGAACACTGAAGCTTTCTTT. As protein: CASRQNMNTEAFF.

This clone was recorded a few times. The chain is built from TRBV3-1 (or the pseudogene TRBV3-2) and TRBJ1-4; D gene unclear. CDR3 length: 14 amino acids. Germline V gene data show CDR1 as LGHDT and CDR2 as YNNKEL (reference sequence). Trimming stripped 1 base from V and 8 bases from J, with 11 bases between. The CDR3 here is CASSQGGGGEKLFF. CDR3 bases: TGTGCCAGCAGCCAAGGGGGAGGAGGGGAAAAACTGTTTTTT.

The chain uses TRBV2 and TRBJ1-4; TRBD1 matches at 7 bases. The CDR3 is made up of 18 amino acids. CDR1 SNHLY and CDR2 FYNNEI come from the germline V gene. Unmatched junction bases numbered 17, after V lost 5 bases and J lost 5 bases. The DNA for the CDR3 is TGTGCCAGCAGTAAACAGGGGCCGGCCCTTGGACAGAATGAAAAACTGTTTTTT. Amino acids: CASSKQGPALGQNEKLFF.

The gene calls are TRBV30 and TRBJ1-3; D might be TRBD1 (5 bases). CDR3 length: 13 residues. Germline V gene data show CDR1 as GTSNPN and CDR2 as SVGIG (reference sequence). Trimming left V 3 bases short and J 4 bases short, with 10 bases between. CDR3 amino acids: CAWRVPGGNTIYF. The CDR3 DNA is TGTGCCTGGAGGGTCCCAGGGGGAAACACCATATATTTT.

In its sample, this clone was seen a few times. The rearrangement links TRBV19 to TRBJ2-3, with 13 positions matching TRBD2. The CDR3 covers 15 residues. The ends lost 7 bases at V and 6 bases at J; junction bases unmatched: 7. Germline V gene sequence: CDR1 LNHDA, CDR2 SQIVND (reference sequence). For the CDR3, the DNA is TGTGCCAGTAAGGAGACTAGCGGGAGGACCGATACGCAGTATTTT. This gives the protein CASKETSGRTDTQYF.

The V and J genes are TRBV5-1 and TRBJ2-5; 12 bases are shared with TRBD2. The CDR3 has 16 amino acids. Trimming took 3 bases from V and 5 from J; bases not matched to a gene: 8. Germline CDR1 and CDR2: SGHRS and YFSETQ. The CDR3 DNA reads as TGCGCCAGCAGCTACCCTAGCGGGAGGGCCGGGGAGACCCAGTACTTC. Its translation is CASSYPSGRAGETQYF.

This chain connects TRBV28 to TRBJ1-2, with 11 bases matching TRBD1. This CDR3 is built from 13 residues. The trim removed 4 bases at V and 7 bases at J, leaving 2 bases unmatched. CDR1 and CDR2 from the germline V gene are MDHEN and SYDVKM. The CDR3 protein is CASSYGTGGGYTF. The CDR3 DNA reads TGTGCCAGCAGTTATGGGACAGGGGGTGGCTACACCTTC.

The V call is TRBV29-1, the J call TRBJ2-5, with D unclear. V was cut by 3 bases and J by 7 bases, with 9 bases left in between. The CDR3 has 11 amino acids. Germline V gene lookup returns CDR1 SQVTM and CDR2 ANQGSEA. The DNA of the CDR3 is TGCAGCGTTGAGCTTCCAGGGACCCAGTACTTC. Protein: CSVELPGTQYF.

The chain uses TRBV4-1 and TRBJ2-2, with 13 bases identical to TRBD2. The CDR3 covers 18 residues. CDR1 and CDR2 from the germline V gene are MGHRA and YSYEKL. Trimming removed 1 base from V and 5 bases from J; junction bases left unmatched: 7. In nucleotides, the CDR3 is TGCGCCAGCAGCCAAGCTGGACTAGCGGGAGTAGGGACCGGGGAGCTGTTTTTT. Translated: CASSQAGLAGVGTGELFF.

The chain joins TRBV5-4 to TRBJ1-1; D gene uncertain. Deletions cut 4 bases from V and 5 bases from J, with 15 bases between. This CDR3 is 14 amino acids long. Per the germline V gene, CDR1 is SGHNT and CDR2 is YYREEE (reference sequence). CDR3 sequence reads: CASSVRGVWTEAFF. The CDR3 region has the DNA TGTGCCAGCAGCGTGCGCGGGGTGTGGACTGAAGCTTTCTTT.

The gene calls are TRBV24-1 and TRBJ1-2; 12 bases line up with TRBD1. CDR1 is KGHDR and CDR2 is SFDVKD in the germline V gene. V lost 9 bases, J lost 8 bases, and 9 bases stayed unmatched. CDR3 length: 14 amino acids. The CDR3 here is CATGSGQGAKGYTF. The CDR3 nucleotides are TGTGCCACCGGATCGGGACAGGGGGCTAAAGGCTACACCTTC.

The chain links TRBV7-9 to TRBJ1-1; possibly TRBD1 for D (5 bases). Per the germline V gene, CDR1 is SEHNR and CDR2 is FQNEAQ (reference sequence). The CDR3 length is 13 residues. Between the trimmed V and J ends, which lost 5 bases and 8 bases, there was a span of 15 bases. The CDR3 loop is CASSPELGPEAFF. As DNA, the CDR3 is TGTGCCAGCAGCCCCGAATTGGGGCCCGAAGCTTTCTTT.

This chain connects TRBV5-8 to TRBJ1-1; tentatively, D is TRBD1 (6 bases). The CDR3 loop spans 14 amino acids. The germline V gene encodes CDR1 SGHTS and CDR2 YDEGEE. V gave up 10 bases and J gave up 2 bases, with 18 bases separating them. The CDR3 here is CAGRGAQVNTEAFF. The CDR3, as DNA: TGTGCCGGACGGGGGGCCCAAGTAAACACTGAAGCTTTCTTT.

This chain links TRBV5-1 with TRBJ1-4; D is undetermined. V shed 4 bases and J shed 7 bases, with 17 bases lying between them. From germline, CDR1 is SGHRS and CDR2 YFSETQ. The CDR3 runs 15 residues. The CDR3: CASSPEGVAGEKLFF. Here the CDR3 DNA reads TGCGCCAGCAGCCCGGAGGGAGTGGCGGGTGAAAAACTGTTTTTT.